This T cell receptor beta chain was profiled in a study of lymphopenia after photon versus proton radiotherapy. This CDR3 has 15 residues. Trimming removed 2 bases from V and 2 bases from J, with 12 bases in between. Germline assignment: CDR1 MNHEY and CDR2 SVGAGI. The method was immunoSEQ multiplex PCR; TCRdb's version includes in-frame clones alone and lacks a portion of them. The sample has 77,000 or so clones, around four fifths seen once. Of note for this clone: The target antigen is unknown.

Study outcomes and limitations: Larger post-nadir TCR diversity loss correlated inversely with survival in deceased patients. Authors raise, but do not show, better survival with proton therapy.

The V and J genes are TRBV6-5 and TRBJ1-1, with unresolved D. The specimen was peripheral blood, collected from a patient treated with proton-based radiotherapy. This sequence originates from a man aged 55-75 years with pancreatic cancer. The CDR3 loop is CASSYSKLPNTEAFF. DNA for the CDR3: TGTGCCAGCAGTTACAGTAAGTTGCCAAACACTGAAGCTTTCTTT.